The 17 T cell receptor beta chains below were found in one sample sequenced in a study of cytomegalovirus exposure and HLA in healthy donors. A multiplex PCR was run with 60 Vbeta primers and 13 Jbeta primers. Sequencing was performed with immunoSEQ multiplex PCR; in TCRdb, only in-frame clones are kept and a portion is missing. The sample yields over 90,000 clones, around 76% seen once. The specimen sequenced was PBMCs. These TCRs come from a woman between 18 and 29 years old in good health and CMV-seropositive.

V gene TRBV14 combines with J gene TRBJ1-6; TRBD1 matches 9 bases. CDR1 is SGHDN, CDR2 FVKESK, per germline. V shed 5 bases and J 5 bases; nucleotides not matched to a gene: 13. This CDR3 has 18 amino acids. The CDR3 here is CASSGRTGENLNNSPLHF. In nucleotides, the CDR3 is TGTGCCAGCAGCGGCCGGACAGGGGAAAACCTTAATAATTCACCCCTCCACTTT.

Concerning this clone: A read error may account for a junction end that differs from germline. The CDR3 here is CASSLGPGLYNEQFF. The DNA of the CDR3 is TGTGCTAGCAGCTTAGGTCCGGGATTATACAATGAGCAGTTCTTC. The chain links TRBV7-7 to TRBJ2-1; D is possibly TRBD2 (5 bases). This CDR3 spans 15 amino acids. Germline V lookup: CDR1 SSHAT, CDR2 FNYEAQ (reference sequence).

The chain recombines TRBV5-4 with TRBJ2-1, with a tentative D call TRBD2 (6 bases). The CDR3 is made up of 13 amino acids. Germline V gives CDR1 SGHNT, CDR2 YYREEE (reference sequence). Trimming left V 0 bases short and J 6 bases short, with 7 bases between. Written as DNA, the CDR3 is TGTGCCAGCAGCTTGGTGGGGGGCAATGAGCAGTTCTTC. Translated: CASSLVGGNEQFF.

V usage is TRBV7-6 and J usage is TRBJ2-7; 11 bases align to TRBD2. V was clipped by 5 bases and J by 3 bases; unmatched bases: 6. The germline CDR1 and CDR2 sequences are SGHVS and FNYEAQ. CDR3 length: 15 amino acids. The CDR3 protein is CASSPYGTSGYEQYF. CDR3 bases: TGTGCCAGCAGCCCATACGGGACTAGCGGCTACGAGCAGTACTTC.

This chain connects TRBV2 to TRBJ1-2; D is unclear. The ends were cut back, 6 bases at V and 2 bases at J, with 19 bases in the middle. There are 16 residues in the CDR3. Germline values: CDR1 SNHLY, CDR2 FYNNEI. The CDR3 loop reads CASRPSERVQNYGYTF. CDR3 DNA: TGTGCCAGCAGGCCCTCAGAGAGGGTACAAAACTATGGCTACACCTTC.

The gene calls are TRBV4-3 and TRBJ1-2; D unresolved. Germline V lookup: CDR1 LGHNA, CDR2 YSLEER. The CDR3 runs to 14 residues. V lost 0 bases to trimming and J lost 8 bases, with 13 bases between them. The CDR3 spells CASSQDPGEGGYTF. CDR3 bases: TGCGCCAGCAGCCAAGATCCCGGGGAAGGCGGCTACACCTTC.

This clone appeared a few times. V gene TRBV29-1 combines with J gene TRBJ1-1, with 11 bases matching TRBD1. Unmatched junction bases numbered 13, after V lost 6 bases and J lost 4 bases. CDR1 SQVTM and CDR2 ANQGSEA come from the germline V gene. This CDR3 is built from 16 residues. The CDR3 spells CSVRRTGGFSGTEAFF. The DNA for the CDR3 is TGCAGCGTCAGGAGGACAGGGGGCTTTTCCGGCACTGAAGCTTTCTTT.

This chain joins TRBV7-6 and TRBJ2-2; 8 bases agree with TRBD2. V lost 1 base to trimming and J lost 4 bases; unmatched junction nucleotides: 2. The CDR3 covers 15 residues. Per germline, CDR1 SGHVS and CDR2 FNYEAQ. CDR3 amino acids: CASSLGLAGTGELFF. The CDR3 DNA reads TGTGCCAGCAGCTTAGGGCTAGCGGGCACCGGGGAGCTGTTTTTT.

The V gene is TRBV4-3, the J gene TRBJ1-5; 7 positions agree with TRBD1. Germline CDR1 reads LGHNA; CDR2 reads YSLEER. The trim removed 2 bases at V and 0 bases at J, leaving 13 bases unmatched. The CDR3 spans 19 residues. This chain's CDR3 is CASSQPRTTGTFSNQPQHF. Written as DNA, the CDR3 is TGCGCCAGCAGCCAACCACGGACGACAGGGACCTTTAGCAATCAGCCCCAGCATTTT.

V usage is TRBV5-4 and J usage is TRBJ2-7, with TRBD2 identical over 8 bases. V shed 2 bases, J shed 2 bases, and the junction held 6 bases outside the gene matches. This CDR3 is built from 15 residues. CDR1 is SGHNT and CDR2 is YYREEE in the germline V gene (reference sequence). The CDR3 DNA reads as TGTGCCAGCAGCTTCCTTGGAGCGGGGGCCTACGAGCAGTACTTC. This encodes CASSFLGAGAYEQYF.

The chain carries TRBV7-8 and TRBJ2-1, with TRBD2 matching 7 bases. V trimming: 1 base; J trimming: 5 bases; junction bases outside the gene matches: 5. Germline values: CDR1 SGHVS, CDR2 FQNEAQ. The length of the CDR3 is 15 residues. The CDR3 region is CASSLVGGRDNEQFF. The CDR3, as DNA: TGTGCCAGCAGCTTAGTGGGTGGGAGGGACAATGAGCAGTTCTTC.

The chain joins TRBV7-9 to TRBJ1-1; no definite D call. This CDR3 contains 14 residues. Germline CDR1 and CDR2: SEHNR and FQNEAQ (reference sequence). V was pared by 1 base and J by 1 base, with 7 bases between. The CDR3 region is CASSLVAANTEAFF. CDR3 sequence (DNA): TGTGCCAGCAGCTTAGTGGCCGCGAACACTGAAGCTTTCTTT.

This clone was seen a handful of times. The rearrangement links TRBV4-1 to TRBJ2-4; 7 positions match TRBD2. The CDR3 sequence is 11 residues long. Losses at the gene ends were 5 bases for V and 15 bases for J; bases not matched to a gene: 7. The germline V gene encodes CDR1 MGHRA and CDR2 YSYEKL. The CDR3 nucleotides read TGCGCCAGCAGCTCAGGACTAGTTGTGTACTTC. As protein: CASSSGLVVYF.

For the CDR3, the DNA is TGTGCCAGCAGCGCGGACAGAGGATCGCCGGTGGATGGCTACACCTTC. Amino acids: CASSADRGSPVDGYTF. The V and J genes are TRBV2 and TRBJ1-2; maybe TRBD1 (6 bases). Per germline, CDR1 SNHLY and CDR2 FYNNEI. The length of the CDR3 is 16 residues. V lost 6 bases and J 6 bases, leaving 23 bases between the germline ends.

The CDR3 sequence is CASRMTVNTYEQYF. CDR3 DNA sequence: TGTGCCAGCAGGATGACAGTAAACACCTACGAGCAGTACTTC. The chain employs TRBV5-4 and TRBJ2-5; possible D gene TRBD1, 5 bases. The assigned J gene may be wrong: the sequence end matches TRBJ2-7 better. The germline CDR1 and CDR2 sequences are SGHNT and YYREEE (reference sequence). The CDR3 covers 14 residues.

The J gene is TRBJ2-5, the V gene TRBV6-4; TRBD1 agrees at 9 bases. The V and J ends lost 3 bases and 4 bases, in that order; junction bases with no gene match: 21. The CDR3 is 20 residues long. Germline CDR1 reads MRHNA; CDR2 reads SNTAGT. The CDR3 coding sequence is TGTGCCAGCAGTGAAGTGTCCCCCCCGGCCCGGAGGGACAGGGTAGAGACCCAGTACTTC. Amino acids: CASSEVSPPARRDRVETQYF.

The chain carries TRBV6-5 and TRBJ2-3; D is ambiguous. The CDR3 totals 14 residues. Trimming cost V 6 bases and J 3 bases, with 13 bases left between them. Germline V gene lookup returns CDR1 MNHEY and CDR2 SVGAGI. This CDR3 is CASSLHSGTDTQYF. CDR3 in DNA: TGTGCCAGCAGCCTACACAGTGGGACAGATACGCAGTATTTT.